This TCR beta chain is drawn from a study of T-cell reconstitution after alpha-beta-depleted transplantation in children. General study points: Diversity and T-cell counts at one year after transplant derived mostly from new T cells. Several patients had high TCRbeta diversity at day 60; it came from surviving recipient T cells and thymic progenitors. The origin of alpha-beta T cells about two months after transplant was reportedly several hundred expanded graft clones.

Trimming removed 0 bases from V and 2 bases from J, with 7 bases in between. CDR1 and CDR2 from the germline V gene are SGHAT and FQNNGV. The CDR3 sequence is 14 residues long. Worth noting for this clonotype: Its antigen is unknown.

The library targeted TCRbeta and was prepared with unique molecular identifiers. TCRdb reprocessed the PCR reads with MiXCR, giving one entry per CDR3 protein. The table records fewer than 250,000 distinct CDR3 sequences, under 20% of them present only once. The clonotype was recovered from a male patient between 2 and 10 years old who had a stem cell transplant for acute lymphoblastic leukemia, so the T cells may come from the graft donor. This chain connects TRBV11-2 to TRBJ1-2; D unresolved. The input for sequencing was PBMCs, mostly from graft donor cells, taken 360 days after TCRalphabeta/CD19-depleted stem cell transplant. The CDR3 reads CASSLDIQNYGYTF. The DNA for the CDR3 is TGTGCCAGCAGCTTAGATATACAGAACTATGGCTACACCTTC.